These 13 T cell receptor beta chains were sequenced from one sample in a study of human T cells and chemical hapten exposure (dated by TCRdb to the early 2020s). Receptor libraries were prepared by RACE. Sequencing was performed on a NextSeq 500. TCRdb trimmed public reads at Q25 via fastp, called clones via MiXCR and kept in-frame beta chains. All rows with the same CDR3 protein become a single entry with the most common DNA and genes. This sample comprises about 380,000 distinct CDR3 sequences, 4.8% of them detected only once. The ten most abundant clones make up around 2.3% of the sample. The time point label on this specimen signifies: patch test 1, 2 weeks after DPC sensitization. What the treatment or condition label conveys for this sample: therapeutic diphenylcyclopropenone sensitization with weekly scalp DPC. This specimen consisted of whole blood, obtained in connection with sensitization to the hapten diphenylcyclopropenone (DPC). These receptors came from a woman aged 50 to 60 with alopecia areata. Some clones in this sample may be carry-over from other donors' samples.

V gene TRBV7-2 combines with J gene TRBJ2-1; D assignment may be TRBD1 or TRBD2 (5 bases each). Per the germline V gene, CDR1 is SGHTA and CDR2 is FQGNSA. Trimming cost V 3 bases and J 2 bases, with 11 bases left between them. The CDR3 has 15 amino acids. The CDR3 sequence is CASSFQGATYNEQFF. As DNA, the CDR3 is TGTGCCAGCAGCTTCCAGGGAGCGACCTACAATGAGCAGTTCTTC.

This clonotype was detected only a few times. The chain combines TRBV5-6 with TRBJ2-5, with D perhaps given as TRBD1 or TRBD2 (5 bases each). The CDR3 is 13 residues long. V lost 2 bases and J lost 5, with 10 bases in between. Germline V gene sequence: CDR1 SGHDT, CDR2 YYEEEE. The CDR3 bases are TGTGCCAGCAGCTTTCTCAGGGAGGAGACCCAGTACTTC. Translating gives CASSFLREETQYF.

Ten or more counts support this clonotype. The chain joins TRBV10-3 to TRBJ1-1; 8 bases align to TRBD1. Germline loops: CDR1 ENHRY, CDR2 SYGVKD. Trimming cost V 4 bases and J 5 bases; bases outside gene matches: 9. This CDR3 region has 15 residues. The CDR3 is CAISGLGQGRTEAFF. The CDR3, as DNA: TGTGCCATCAGTGGACTCGGACAGGGTCGGACTGAAGCTTTCTTT.

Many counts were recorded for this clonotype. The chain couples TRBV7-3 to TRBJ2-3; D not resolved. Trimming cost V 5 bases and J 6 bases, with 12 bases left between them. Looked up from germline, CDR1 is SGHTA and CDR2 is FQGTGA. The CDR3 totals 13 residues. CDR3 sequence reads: CASSATIRDTQYF. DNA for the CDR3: TGTGCCAGCAGCGCCACCATTCGGGATACGCAGTATTTT.

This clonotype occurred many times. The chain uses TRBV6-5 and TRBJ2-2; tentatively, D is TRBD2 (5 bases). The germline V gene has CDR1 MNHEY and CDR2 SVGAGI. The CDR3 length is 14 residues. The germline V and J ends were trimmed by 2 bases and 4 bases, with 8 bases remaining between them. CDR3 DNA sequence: TGTGCCAGCAGTTACAAACGGGGCACCGGGGAGCTGTTTTTT. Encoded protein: CASSYKRGTGELFF.

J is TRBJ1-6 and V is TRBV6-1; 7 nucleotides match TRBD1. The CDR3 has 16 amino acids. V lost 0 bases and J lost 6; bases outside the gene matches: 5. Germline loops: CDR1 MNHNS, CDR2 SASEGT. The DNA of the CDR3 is TGTGCCAGCAGTGAAGCCGCACAGGGGTTTAATTCACCCCTCCACTTT. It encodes CASSEAAQGFNSPLHF.

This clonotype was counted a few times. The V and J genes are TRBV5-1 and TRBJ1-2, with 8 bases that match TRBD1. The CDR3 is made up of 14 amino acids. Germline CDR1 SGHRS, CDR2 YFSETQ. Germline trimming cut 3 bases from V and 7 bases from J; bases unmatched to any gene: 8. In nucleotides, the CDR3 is TGCGCCAGCAGCTCGAACGGACAGGGCACTGGCTACACCTTC. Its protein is CASSSNGQGTGYTF.

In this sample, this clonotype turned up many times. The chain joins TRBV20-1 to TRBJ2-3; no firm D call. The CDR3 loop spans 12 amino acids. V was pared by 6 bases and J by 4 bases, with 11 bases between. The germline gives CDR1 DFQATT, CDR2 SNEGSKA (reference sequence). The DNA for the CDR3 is TGCAGTGCGGGGAAGGGCTCAGATACGCAGTATTTT. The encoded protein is CSAGKGSDTQYF.

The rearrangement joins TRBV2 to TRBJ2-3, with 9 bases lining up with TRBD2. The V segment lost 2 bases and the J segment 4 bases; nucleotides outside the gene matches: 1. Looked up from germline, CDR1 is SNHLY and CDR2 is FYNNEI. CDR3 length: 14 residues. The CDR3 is CASSERGGADTQYF. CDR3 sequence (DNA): TGTGCCAGCAGTGAACGCGGGGGGGCAGATACGCAGTATTTT.

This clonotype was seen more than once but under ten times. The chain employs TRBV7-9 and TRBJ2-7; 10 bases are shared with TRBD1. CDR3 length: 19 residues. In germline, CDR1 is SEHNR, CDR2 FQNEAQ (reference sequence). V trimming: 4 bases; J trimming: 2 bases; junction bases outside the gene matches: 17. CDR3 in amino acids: CASSSPGTGEASGTYEQYF. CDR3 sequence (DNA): TGTGCCAGCAGCTCTCCCGGGACAGGGGAGGCTAGCGGTACCTACGAGCAGTACTTC.

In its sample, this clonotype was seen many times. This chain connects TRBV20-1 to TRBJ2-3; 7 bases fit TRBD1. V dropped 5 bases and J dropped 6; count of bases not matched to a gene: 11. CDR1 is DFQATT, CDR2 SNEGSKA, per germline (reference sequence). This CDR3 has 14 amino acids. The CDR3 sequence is CSACRQGRQDTQYF. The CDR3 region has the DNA TGCAGTGCTTGCCGACAGGGCCGGCAGGATACGCAGTATTTT.

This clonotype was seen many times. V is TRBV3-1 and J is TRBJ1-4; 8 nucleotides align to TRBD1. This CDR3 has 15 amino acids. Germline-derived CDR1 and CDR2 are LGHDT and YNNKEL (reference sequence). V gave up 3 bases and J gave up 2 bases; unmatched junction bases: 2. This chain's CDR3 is CASSHRQGTNEKLFF. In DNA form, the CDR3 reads TGTGCCAGCAGCCACCGACAGGGGACTAATGAAAAACTGTTTTTT.

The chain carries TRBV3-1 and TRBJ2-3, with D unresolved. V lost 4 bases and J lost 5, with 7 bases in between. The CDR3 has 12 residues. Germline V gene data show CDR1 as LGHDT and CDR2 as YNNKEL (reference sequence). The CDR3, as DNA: TGTGCCAGCAGCCCCCGAGTAGATACGCAGTATTTT. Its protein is CASSPRVDTQYF.